One TCR beta chain is described in this entry. Source study methods: Amplified reference gene primers provided the basis for estimating nucleated cell counts. This table comes from immunoSEQ multiplex PCR, and its TCRdb copy is limited to in-frame clones, with some not included. V, J and clone size are taken as reported in that table, and D and trimming were inferred from the DNA itself. This sample carries almost 200,000 clones, 80% to 90% of them seen once, and the ten largest clones take 0.65% to 0.95%. The record originates from a study of blood T cell repertoires in COVID-19. Study-level background: Sites across the United States, Italy and Spain contributed samples from acute and convalescent COVID-19. T cells, B-cell-depleted T cells, or PBMCs provided the cDNA or gDNA that served as material.

This CDR3 comprises 15 residues. Trimming shortened V by 1 base and J by 3 bases, and 12 bases separated the two germline ends. CDR1 and CDR2 (germline): SGDLS, YYNGEE. This clonotype originated in a woman between 65 and 79 years old with acute or convalescent COVID-19. Sample: peripheral blood. The gene calls are TRBV9 and TRBJ2-3; tentatively, D is TRBD1 (6 bases). Here the CDR3 DNA reads TGTGCCAGCAGCGTATCTACAGGGCAGACAGATACGCAGTATTTT. It specifies CASSVSTGQTDTQYF.